This T cell receptor (beta chain) emerged from a study of cytomegalovirus exposure and HLA in healthy donors. It was with 60 Vbeta and 13 Jbeta primers that the PCR ran. Per the authors' pipeline: Unique TCR beta chains numbered around 80 million in a later analysis, with roughly 11 million shared. Repertoires were generated with immunoSEQ multiplex PCR, while TCRdb's copy carries only in-frame clones and drops some. D and trimming come from the DNA, and the V and J calls and clone size come from that table. The sample yields under 200,000 clones, approximately 85% seen once. The CDR3 runs to 14 residues. From germline, CDR1 is SNHLY and CDR2 FYNNEI. J was trimmed by 1 base and V by 7 bases; bases with no gene match: 3.

The specimen sequenced was PBMCs. The V gene is TRBV2, the J gene TRBJ2-2; 7 bases align to TRBD1. This TCR was recovered from a girl aged 2 to 9 in good health and CMV-seropositive. The CDR3 DNA follows: TGTGCCAGCAACAGGGGCCTGAACACCGGGGAGCTGTTTTTT. Encoded protein: CASNRGLNTGELFF.